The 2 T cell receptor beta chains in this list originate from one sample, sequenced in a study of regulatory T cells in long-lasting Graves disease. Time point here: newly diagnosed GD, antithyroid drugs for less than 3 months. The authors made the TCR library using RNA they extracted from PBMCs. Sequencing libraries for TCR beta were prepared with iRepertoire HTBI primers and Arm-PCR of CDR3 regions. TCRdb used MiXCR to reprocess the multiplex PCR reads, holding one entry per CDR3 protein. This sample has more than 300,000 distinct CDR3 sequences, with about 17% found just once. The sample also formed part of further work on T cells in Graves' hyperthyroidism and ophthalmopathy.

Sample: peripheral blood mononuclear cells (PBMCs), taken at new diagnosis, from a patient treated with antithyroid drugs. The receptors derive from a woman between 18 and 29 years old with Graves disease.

In nucleotides, the CDR3 is TGTGCCAGCAGCTTAGGGACTAGCGTAGCCCAAGAGACCCAGTACTTC. It codes for CASSLGTSVAQETQYF. This sequence joins TRBV11-2 and TRBJ2-5, with TRBD2 identical over 9 bases. The CDR3 spans 16 residues. With V trimmed by 1 base and J by 1 base, 4 bases remained unmatched. CDR1 and CDR2 (germline): SGHAT, FQNNGV. The entire variable domain, with the rest obtained from reference TRBV11-2 and TRBJ2-5, is as follows: EAGVAQSPRYKIIEKRQSVAFWCNPISGHATLYWYQQILGQGPKLLIQFQNNGVVDDSQLPKDRFSAERLKGVDSTLKIQPAKLEDSAVYLCASSLGTSVAQETQYFGPGTRLLVL.

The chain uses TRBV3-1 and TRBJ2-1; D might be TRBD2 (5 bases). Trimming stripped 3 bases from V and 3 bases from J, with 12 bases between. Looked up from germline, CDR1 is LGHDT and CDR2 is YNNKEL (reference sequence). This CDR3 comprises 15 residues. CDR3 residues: CASSHTVRGYNEQFF. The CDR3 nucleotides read TGTGCCAGCAGCCACACAGTCCGGGGCTACAATGAGCAGTTCTTC.